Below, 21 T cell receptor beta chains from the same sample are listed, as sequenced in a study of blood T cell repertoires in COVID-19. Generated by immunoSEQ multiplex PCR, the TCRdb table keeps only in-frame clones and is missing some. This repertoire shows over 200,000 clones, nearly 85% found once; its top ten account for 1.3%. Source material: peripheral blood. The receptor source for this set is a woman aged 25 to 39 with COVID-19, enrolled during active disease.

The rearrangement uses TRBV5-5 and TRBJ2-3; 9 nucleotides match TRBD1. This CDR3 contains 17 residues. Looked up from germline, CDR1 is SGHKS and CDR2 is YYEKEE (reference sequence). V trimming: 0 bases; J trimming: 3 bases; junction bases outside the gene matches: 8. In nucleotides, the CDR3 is TGTGCCAGCAGCTTGGATACCCGGGACAGGGCGACAGATACGCAGTATTTT. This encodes CASSLDTRDRATDTQYF.

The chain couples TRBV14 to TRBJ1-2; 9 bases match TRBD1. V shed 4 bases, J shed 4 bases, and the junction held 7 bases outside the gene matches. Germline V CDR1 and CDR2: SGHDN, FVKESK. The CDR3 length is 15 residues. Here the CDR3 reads CASSPGQGSRYGYTF. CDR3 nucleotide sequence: TGTGCCAGCAGCCCGGGACAGGGTTCGCGCTATGGCTACACCTTC.

CDR3 loop: CAWSAGLAGARIEQFF. The CDR3, as DNA: TGTGCCTGGAGTGCGGGACTAGCGGGAGCTCGGATTGAGCAGTTCTTC. The chain links TRBV30 to TRBJ2-1, with 14 bases fitting TRBD2. The germline V gene has CDR1 GTSNPN and CDR2 SVGIG (reference sequence). V shed 1 base, J shed 9 bases, and the junction held 8 bases outside the gene matches. This CDR3 contains 16 residues. Full variable domain (missing parts from reference TRBV30 and TRBJ2-1): SQTIHQWPATLVQPVGSPLSLECTVEGTSNPNLYWYRQAAGRGLQLLFYSVGIGQISSEVPQNLSASRPQDRQFILSSKKLLLSDSGFYLCAWSAGLAGARIEQFFGPGTRLTVL.

The DNA for the CDR3 is TGTGCCATCACCCCGAGCGGGGGGGTAAACGAGCAGTACTTC. It codes for CAITPSGGVNEQYF. The chain is built from TRBV10-3 and TRBJ2-7; 10 bases are a match to TRBD2. Germline lookup yields CDR1 ENHRY and CDR2 SYGVKD. V was clipped by 7 bases and J by 5 bases; unmatched bases: 8. This CDR3 is 14 amino acids long.

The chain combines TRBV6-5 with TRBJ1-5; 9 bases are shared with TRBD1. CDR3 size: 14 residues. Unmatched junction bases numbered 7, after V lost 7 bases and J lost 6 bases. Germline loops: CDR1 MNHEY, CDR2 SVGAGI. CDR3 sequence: CASTRDRVGQPQHF. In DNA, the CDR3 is TGTGCCAGCACCAGGGACAGGGTTGGTCAGCCCCAGCATTTT.

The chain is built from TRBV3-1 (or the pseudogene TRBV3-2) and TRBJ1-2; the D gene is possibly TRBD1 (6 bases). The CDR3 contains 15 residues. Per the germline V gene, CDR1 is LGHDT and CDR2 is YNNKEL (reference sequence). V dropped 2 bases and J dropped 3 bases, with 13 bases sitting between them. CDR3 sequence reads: CASSQRGQGHYGYTF. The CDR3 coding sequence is TGTGCCAGCAGCCAAAGAGGGCAGGGGCACTATGGCTACACCTTC.

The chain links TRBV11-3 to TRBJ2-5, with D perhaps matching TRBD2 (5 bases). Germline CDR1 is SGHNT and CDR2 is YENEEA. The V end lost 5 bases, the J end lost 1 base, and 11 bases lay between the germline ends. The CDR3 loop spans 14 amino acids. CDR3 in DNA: TGTGCCAGCAGCGGCCCGGGGTTCCAAGAGACCCAGTACTTC. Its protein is CASSGPGFQETQYF.

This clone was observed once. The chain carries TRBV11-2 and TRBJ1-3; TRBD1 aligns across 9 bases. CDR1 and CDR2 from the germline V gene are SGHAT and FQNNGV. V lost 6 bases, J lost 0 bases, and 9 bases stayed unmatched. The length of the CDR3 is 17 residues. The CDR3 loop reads CASSSGTGIFSGNTIYF. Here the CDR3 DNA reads TGTGCCAGCAGTTCCGGGACAGGGATATTCTCTGGAAACACCATATATTTT.

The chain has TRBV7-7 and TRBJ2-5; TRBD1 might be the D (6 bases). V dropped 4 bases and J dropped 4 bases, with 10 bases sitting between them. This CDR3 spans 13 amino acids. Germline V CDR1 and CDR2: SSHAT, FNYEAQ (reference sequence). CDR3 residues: CASSSTGLETQYF. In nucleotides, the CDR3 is TGTGCCAGCAGCTCGACAGGTTTAGAGACCCAGTACTTC.

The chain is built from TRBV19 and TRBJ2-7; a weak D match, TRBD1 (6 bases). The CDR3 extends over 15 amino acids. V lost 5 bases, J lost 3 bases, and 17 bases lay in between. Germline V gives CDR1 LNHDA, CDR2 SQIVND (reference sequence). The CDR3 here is CASSLRQDVGYEQYF. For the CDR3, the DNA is TGTGCCAGTAGTCTTCGACAGGATGTAGGCTACGAGCAGTACTTC.

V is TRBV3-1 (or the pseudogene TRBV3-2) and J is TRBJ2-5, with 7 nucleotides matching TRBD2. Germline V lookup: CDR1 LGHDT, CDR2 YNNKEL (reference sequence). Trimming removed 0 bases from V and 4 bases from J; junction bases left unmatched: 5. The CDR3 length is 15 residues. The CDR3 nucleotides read TGTGCCAGCAGCCAAGATTGGAGACTAGCAGAGACCCAGTACTTC. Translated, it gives CASSQDWRLAETQYF.

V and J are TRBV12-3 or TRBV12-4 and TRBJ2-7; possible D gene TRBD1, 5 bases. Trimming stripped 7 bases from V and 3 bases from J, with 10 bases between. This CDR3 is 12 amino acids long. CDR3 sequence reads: CASTGSLYEQYF. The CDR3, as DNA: TGTGCCAGCACAGGGTCCCTCTACGAGCAGTACTTC.

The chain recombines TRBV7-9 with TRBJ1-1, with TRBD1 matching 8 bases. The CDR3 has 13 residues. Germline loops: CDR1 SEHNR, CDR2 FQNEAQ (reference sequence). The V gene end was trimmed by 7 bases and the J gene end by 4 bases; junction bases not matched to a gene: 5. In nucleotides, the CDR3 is TGTGCCAGCATGGCAGGGGGCATCACTGAAGCTTTCTTT. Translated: CASMAGGITEAFF.

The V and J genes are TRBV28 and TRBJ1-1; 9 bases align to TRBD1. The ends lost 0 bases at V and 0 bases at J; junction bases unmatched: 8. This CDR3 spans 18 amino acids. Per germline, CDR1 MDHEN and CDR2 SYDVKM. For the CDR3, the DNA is TGTGCCAGCAGTTTATGGTCGGGGACAGGGTCTTTGAACACTGAAGCTTTCTTT. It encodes CASSLWSGTGSLNTEAFF.

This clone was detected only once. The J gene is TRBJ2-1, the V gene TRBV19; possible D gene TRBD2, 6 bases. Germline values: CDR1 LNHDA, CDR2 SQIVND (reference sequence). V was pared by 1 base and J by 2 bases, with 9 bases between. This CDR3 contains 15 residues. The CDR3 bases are TGTGCCAGTAGTATAGGCGGGGCCACCTACAATGAGCAGTTCTTC. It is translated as CASSIGGATYNEQFF.

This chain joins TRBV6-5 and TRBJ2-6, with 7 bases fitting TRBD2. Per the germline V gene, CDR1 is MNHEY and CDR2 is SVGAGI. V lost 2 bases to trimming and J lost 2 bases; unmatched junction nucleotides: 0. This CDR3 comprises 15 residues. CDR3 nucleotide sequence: TGTGCCAGCAGTTACCGGGGGGCTGGGGCCAACGTCCTGACTTTC. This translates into CASSYRGAGANVLTF.

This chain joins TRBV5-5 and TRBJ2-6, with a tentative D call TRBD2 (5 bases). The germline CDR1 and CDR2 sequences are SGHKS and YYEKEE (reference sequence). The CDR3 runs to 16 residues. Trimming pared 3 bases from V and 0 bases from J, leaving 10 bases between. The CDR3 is CASSSGLSSGANVLTF. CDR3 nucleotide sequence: TGTGCCAGCAGCTCCGGACTTAGCTCTGGGGCCAACGTCCTGACTTTC.

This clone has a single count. The CDR3 protein is CASSPQGAVGELFF. CDR3 nucleotides: TGTGCCAGCAGCCCACAGGGGGCGGTCGGGGAGCTGTTTTTT. The chain is built from TRBV5-4 and TRBJ2-2, with 9 bases lining up with TRBD1. The CDR3 has 14 residues. Germline CDR1 reads SGHNT; CDR2 reads YYREEE (reference sequence). V lost 4 bases to trimming and J lost 7 bases; unmatched junction nucleotides: 5.

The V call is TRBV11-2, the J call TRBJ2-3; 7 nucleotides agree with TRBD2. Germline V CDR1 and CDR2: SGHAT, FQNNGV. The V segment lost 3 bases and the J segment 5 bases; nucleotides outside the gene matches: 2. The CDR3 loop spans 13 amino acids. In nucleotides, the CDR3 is TGTGCCAGCAGCTTTGGGACTAAAGATACGCAGTATTTT. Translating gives CASSFGTKDTQYF.

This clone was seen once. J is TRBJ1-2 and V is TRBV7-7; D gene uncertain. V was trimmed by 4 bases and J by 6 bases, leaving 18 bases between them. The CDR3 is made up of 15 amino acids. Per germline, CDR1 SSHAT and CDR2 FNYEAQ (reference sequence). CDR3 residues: CASSSLDKSPDGYTF. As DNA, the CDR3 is TGTGCCAGCAGCTCCTTAGACAAGTCTCCCGATGGCTACACCTTC.

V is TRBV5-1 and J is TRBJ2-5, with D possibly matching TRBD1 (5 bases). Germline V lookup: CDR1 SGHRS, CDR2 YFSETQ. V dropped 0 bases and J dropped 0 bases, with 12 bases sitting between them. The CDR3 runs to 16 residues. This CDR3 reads CASSLGRVSDQETQYF. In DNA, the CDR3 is TGCGCCAGCAGCTTGGGCAGGGTGTCGGACCAAGAGACCCAGTACTTC.